This T cell receptor (beta chain) was observed in a study of T-cell memory formation after mild COVID-19. Study-level information: Largely, the TCR clusters proved donor specific.

TCRalpha and TCRbeta libraries used 5'RACE with constant-segment primers and UMIs. TCRdb re-analysed the 5' RACE reads in MiXCR, keeping a single row per CDR3 protein. The sample lists 400,000 to 450,000 distinct CDR3 sequences, roughly 18% occurring once. Study conclusions and caveats: Some clones that responded were present in memory (sampled pre-infection), which suggests cross-reactive memory joined.

A word on this clonotype: The target antigen is unknown.

Germline V gene data show CDR1 as SGHTA and CDR2 as FQGTGA. This CDR3 contains 18 residues. The germline V and J ends were trimmed by 6 bases and 3 bases, with 26 bases remaining between them. The TCR comes from a man between 18 and 35 years old who had mild COVID-19 (a few samples of this study predate the infection). Cell type and time point are not known. The specimen sequenced was PBMCs or a T cell subset sorted from them (not recorded which). The rearrangement joins TRBV7-3 to TRBJ1-1; D unresolved. CDR3 region: CASRYVPSYHPVDTEAFF. The CDR3 coding sequence is TGTGCCAGCAGGTATGTCCCATCCTATCATCCCGTGGACACTGAAGCTTTCTTT.